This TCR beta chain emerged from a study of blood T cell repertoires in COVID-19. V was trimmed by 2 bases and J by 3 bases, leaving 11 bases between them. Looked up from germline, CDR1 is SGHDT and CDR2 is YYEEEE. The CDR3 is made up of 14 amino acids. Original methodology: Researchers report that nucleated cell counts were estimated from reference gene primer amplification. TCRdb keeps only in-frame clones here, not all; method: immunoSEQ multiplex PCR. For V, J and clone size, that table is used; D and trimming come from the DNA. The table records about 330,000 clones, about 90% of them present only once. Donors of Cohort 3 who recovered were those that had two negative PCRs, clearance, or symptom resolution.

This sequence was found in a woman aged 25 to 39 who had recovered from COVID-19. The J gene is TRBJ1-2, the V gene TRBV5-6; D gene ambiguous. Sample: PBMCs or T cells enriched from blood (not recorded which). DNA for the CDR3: TGTGCCAGCAGCTTTTCGCAGGAACACTATGGCTACACCTTC. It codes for CASSFSQEHYGYTF. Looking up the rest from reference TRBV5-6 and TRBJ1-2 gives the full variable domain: DAGVTQSPTHLIKTRGQQVTLRCSPKSGHDTVSWYQQALGQGPQFIFQYYEEEERQRGNFPDRFSGHQFPNYSSELNVNALLLGDSALYLCASSFSQEHYGYTFGSGTRLTVV.